These 18 T cell receptor beta chains originate from one sample sequenced in a study of blood T cell repertoires in COVID-19. Repertoires were generated with immunoSEQ multiplex PCR, while TCRdb's copy carries only in-frame clones and drops some. Of 150,000 to 200,000 clones detected, roughly 83% appear once; the ten largest clones hold roughly 4.9%. Sequenced input: PBMCs or T cells enriched from blood (not recorded which). All receptors come from a man aged 70 or older who had been exposed to COVID-19.

This chain uses TRBV5-8 with TRBJ1-1; TRBD1 aligns across 8 bases. V trimming: 4 bases; J trimming: 1 base; junction bases outside the gene matches: 6. The CDR3 spans 15 residues. CDR1 and CDR2 (germline): SGHTS, YDEGEE. In nucleotides, the CDR3 is TGTGCCAGCAGCACGTGGGACAGGTGGAACACTGAAGCTTTCTTT. Protein product: CASSTWDRWNTEAFF.

The chain employs TRBV29-1 and TRBJ2-1; 13 bases fit TRBD2. Germline CDR1 and CDR2: SQVTM and ANQGSEA. The J segment lost 3 bases and the V segment lost 4 bases, leaving 3 bases of the junction unmatched. The CDR3 extends over 15 amino acids. The CDR3 bases are TGCAGCGTTGGGACTAGCGGGGGCTTCTACAATGAGCAGTTCTTC. Encoded protein: CSVGTSGGFYNEQFF.

The chain employs TRBV19 and TRBJ1-1; tentative D call: TRBD1 (5 bases). V lost 7 bases and J 0 bases, leaving 18 bases between the germline ends. Germline assignment: CDR1 LNHDA and CDR2 SQIVND (reference sequence). The CDR3 consists of 16 residues. The CDR3 region has the DNA TGTGCCAGTATGGGAGGGGCAGGAGTTCTGAACACTGAAGCTTTCTTT. Translated: CASMGGAGVLNTEAFF.

CDR3 coding DNA: TGCGCCAGCAGCTTCAGTACAAAGAACACTGAAGCTTTCTTT. Encoded protein: CASSFSTKNTEAFF. J is TRBJ1-1 and V is TRBV5-1; D is ambiguous. The CDR3 has 14 amino acids. The germline V gene has CDR1 SGHRS and CDR2 YFSETQ. V gave up 2 bases and J gave up 1 base, with 9 bases separating them.

The V gene is TRBV5-4, the J gene TRBJ2-2; D possibly corresponds to TRBD2 (5 bases). CDR1 and CDR2 (germline): SGHNT, YYREEE (reference sequence). The CDR3 totals 15 residues. V lost 4 bases and J lost 5, with 15 bases in between. CDR3 in amino acids: CASSPPRSGTGELFF. The CDR3 DNA reads TGTGCCAGCAGCCCCCCGCGTTCGGGAACCGGGGAGCTGTTTTTT.

J is TRBJ2-7 and V is TRBV9; D gene uncertain. V lost 4 bases, J lost 6 bases, and 11 bases lay in between. The CDR3 contains 12 residues. Germline V gene sequence: CDR1 SGDLS, CDR2 YYNGEE. Here the CDR3 DNA reads TGTGCCAGCAGCCCCGGCGGTAGCGAGCAGTACTTC. This sequence encodes CASSPGGSEQYF. The whole variable domain, filled in from reference TRBV9 and TRBJ2-7, reads DSGVTQTPKHLITATGQRVTLRCSPRSGDLSVYWYQQSLDQGLQFLIQYYNGEERAKGNILERFSAQQFPDLHSELNLSSLELGDSALYFCASSPGGSEQYFGPGTRLTVT.

V usage is TRBV6-5 and J usage is TRBJ1-2; 12 bases fit TRBD1. CDR3 size: 15 residues. The V gene's germline CDR1 is MNHEY and CDR2 SVGAGI. The V and J ends lost 6 bases and 9 bases, in that order; junction bases with no gene match: 11. CDR3 nucleotides: TGTGCCAGCAGACCAGCCGGGACAGGGGGCATGAGCTACACCTTC. It translates to CASRPAGTGGMSYTF.

The chain recombines TRBV6-1 with TRBJ1-2; D gene unclear. The CDR3 covers 15 residues. The ends were cut back, 1 base at V and 3 bases at J, with 12 bases in the middle. Germline-derived CDR1 and CDR2 are MNHNS and SASEGT. CDR3 DNA sequence: TGTGCCAGCAGTGAAGTGCGGGGTACGGACTATGGCTACACCTTC. Amino acids: CASSEVRGTDYGYTF.

CDR3 sequence reads: CASSTPAGGGVNTEAFF. The CDR3 DNA reads TGTGCCAGCAGTACACCTGCCGGTGGGGGGGTGAACACTGAAGCTTTCTTT. The chain couples TRBV27 to TRBJ1-1; maybe TRBD1 (5 bases). The CDR3 loop spans 17 amino acids. Trimming cost V 5 bases and J 0 bases, with 19 bases left between them. CDR1 and CDR2 from the germline V gene are MNHEY and SMNVEV (reference sequence).

The J gene is TRBJ2-2, the V gene TRBV7-2, with 13 bases identical to TRBD2. The length of the CDR3 is 18 residues. CDR1 and CDR2 (germline): SGHTA, FQGNSA. With V trimmed by 0 bases and J by 6 bases, 7 bases remained unmatched. The CDR3 DNA sequence: TGTGCCAGCAGCTTAGCGCGGCGGGGACTAGCGGGACCCGGGGAGCTGTTTTTT. Amino acid sequence: CASSLARRGLAGPGELFF.

The chain uses TRBV7-6 and TRBJ2-3, with TRBD2 matching over 10 bases. Trimming took 5 bases from V and 4 from J; bases not matched to a gene: 9. This CDR3 comprises 16 residues. The germline V gene has CDR1 SGHVS and CDR2 FNYEAQ. The CDR3 protein is CASSRGASGGADTQYF. In DNA, the CDR3 is TGTGCCAGCAGCCGGGGGGCTAGCGGGGGCGCAGATACGCAGTATTTT.

The chain uses TRBV5-1 and TRBJ1-1, with D perhaps TRBD1 (6 bases). This CDR3 is 14 amino acids long. Germline CDR1 and CDR2: SGHRS and YFSETQ. V gave up 2 bases and J gave up 2 bases, with 10 bases separating them. The CDR3 DNA reads as TGCGCCAGCAGCTTTCAGGGGCTTAACACTGAAGCTTTCTTT. This codes for CASSFQGLNTEAFF.

J is TRBJ2-1 and V is TRBV4-1; D unclear. The germline V gene encodes CDR1 MGHRA and CDR2 YSYEKL. V was trimmed by 8 bases and J by 0 bases, leaving 14 bases between them. The CDR3 runs to 15 residues. This CDR3 reads CASLTFLSSYNEQFF. In nucleotides, the CDR3 is TGCGCCAGCTTAACTTTTTTGAGCTCCTACAATGAGCAGTTCTTC.

The chain combines TRBV29-1 with TRBJ1-1; D gene uncertain. Germline V gene lookup returns CDR1 SQVTM and CDR2 ANQGSEA. The V end lost 6 bases, the J end lost 1 base, and 9 bases lay between the germline ends. CDR3 length: 12 amino acids. The CDR3 DNA reads as TGCAGCGTACGAGAGGGGAACACTGAAGCTTTCTTT. This encodes CSVREGNTEAFF. Drawing the rest from reference TRBV29-1 and TRBJ1-1, the complete variable domain is SAVISQKPSRDICQRGTSLTIQCQVDSQVTMMFWYRQQPGQSLTLIATANQGSEATYESGFVIDKFPISRPNLTFSTLTVSNMSPEDSSIYLCSVREGNTEAFFGQGTRLTVV.

The rearrangement joins TRBV5-1 to TRBJ2-5; TRBD2 agrees at 9 bases. There are 14 residues in the CDR3. Germline loops: CDR1 SGHRS, CDR2 YFSETQ. Germline trimming cut 4 bases from V and 5 bases from J; bases unmatched to any gene: 6. CDR3 coding DNA: TGCGCCAGCAGCGGGGGGACTAGCTGGGAGACCCAGTACTTC. It translates to CASSGGTSWETQYF. Based on the CDR3 plus reference TRBV5-1 and TRBJ2-5, the full variable domain is KAGVTQTPRYLIKTRGQQVTLSCSPISGHRSVSWYQQTPGQGLQFLFEYFSETQRNKGNFPGRFSGRQFSNSRSEMNVSTLELGDSALYLCASSGGTSWETQYFGPGTRLLVL.

There are a few counts of this clone. The chain links TRBV5-4 to TRBJ2-7; D is possibly TRBD2 (5 bases). The V gene's germline CDR1 is SGHNT and CDR2 YYREEE (reference sequence). The CDR3 totals 13 residues. The V and J ends lost 4 bases and 7 bases respectively, with 15 bases between them. The CDR3 here is CASSRPSSLEQYF. In DNA, the CDR3 is TGTGCCAGCAGCCGTCCTAGCTCATTAGAGCAGTACTTC.

The chain links TRBV7-6 to TRBJ2-7, with 10 bases matching TRBD2. The germline V gene has CDR1 SGHVS and CDR2 FNYEAQ. V trimming: 3 bases; J trimming: 1 base; junction bases outside the gene matches: 9. The CDR3 loop spans 17 amino acids. Here the CDR3 DNA reads TGTGCCAGCAGCTTCGATAGGACTAGCGGAGGTTCCTACGAGCAGTACTTC. It encodes CASSFDRTSGGSYEQYF.

DNA for the CDR3: TGTGCCAGCAGTTACTACCGGGATTCCACAGATACGCAGTATTTT. Translating gives CASSYYRDSTDTQYF. The chain has TRBV6-2 or TRBV6-3 and TRBJ2-3; a possible D gene is TRBD2 (5 bases). The CDR3 is made up of 15 amino acids. Trimming stripped 1 base from V and 2 bases from J, with 10 bases between. Germline V CDR1 and CDR2: MNHEY, SVGEGT.